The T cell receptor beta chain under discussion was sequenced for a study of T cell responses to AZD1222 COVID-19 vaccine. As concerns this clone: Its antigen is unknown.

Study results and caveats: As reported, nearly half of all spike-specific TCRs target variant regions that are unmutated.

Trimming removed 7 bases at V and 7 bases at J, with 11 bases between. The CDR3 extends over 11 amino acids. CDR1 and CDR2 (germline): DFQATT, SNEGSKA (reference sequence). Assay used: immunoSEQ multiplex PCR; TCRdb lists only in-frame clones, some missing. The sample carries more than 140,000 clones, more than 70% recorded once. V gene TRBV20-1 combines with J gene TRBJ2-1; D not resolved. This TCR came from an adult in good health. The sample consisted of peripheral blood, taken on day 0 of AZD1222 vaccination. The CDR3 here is CSGESRNEQFF. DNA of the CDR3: TGCAGTGGTGAGTCGCGGAATGAGCAGTTCTTC.